Listed below are T cell receptor beta chains from one sample, sequenced in a study of blood T cell repertoires in COVID-19. Sequenced by immunoSEQ multiplex PCR; TCRdb stores in-frame clones only, minus some. The table has a few hundred thousand clones, approximately 85% seen once. Sequenced input: PBMCs or T cells enriched from blood (not recorded which). Receptors originate from a man aged 25-45 years who had recovered from COVID-19. Each CDR3 is given with its conserved first and last residue. The order of the fields is clone size, V gene, J gene, D gene, CDR3 DNA, CDR3 protein. A D gene is named only where the DNA matches it firmly. Rows give clone size only sometimes, using once, few, many, or a class for an expanded clone.

abundance: once; v_gene: TRBV14; j_gene: TRBJ1-1; d_gene: TRBD1; CDR3nt: TGTGCCAGCAGCCCCTACAGGGGTTCTGAAGCTTTCTTT; CDR3aa: CASSPYRGSEAFF
abundance: .; v_gene: TRBV4-3; j_gene: TRBJ1-6; d_gene: .; CDR3nt: TGCGCCAGCAGCCAAGGACCAGGGAGGAGCTCACCCCTCCACTTT; CDR3aa: CASSQGPGRSSPLHF
abundance: .; v_gene: TRBV24-1; j_gene: TRBJ2-1; d_gene: .; CDR3nt: TGTGCCACCGGGGAGACCGGGAAGAGCAATGAGCAGTTCTTC; CDR3aa: CATGETGKSNEQFF
abundance: .; v_gene: TRBV1; j_gene: TRBJ1-3; d_gene: .; CDR3nt: TGCACCAGCAGCCAGGTCGGGACAGGGTTTGGAAACACCATATATTTT; CDR3aa: CTSSQVGTGFGNTIYF
abundance: once; v_gene: TRBV5-4; j_gene: TRBJ1-2; d_gene: TRBD1; CDR3nt: TGTGCCAGCAGCGACAGGGGGAATTATGGCTACACCTTC; CDR3aa: CASSDRGNYGYTF
abundance: .; v_gene: TRBV5-1; j_gene: TRBJ2-2; d_gene: TRBD2; CDR3nt: TGCGCCAGCAGCTTATCAACTAGCGGCGGGACCGGGGAGCTGTTTTTT; CDR3aa: CASSLSTSGGTGELFF
abundance: .; v_gene: TRBV29-1; j_gene: TRBJ1-2; d_gene: .; CDR3nt: TGCAGCGTTGAATACGCAGACTCCTATGGCTACACCTTC; CDR3aa: CSVEYADSYGYTF
abundance: few; v_gene: TRBV5-4; j_gene: TRBJ2-5; d_gene: .; CDR3nt: TGTGCCAGCAGCGGAACCGACAGGAACCAAGAGACCCAGTACTTC; CDR3aa: CASSGTDRNQETQYF
abundance: .; v_gene: TRBV6-5; j_gene: TRBJ2-5; d_gene: TRBD2; CDR3nt: TGTGCCAGCAGTTCGACTAGCGGGGGTGGGGAGACCCAGTACTTC; CDR3aa: CASSSTSGGGETQYF
abundance: .; v_gene: TRBV10-3; j_gene: TRBJ1-2; d_gene: .; CDR3nt: TGTGCCATCAGTGAAGACTTCCGAGCGTCTAACTATGGCTACACCTTC; CDR3aa: CAISEDFRASNYGYTF
abundance: once; v_gene: TRBV9; j_gene: TRBJ2-1; d_gene: TRBD2; CDR3nt: TGTGCCAGCAGCGTCGGCGGGGGGGCCCAAGGGGAGCAGTTCTTC; CDR3aa: CASSVGGGAQGEQFF
abundance: .; v_gene: TRBV5-6; j_gene: TRBJ2-7; d_gene: TRBD2; CDR3nt: TGTGCCAGCAGCCGCGATCGGGGGGTAAAGTACTTC; CDR3aa: CASSRDRGVKYF
abundance: .; v_gene: TRBV19; j_gene: TRBJ2-7; d_gene: .; CDR3nt: TGTGCCAGTAGCAAAGGTGGACTCTCCTACGAGCAGTACTTC; CDR3aa: CASSKGGLSYEQYF
abundance: .; v_gene: TRBV19; j_gene: TRBJ1-6; d_gene: .; CDR3nt: TGTGCCAGTAGTATTCAAGACAGTTCACCCCTCCACTTT; CDR3aa: CASSIQDSSPLHF
abundance: .; v_gene: TRBV2; j_gene: TRBJ2-3; d_gene: TRBD2; CDR3nt: TGTGCCAGCAACACCGGACTAGCCCGCGCAGATACGCAGTATTTT; CDR3aa: CASNTGLARADTQYF
abundance: .; v_gene: TRBV7-9; j_gene: TRBJ2-5; d_gene: .; CDR3nt: TGTGCCAGCAGCACGGTAGGGGGCCAAGAGACCCAGTACTTC; CDR3aa: CASSTVGGQETQYF
abundance: .; v_gene: TRBV9; j_gene: TRBJ1-6; d_gene: .; CDR3nt: TGTGCCAGCAGCGTAGACAACAACTCCTATAATTCACCCCTCCACTTT; CDR3aa: CASSVDNNSYNSPLHF
abundance: .; v_gene: TRBV30; j_gene: TRBJ1-2; d_gene: .; CDR3nt: TGTGCCTGGAGTGGTGGGAGAGCTAACTATGGCTACACCTTC; CDR3aa: CAWSGGRANYGYTF
abundance: .; v_gene: TRBV5-6; j_gene: TRBJ1-4; d_gene: TRBD1; CDR3nt: TGTGCCAGCAGCTCCACGACAGGGGGTAATGAAAAACTGTTTTTT; CDR3aa: CASSSTTGGNEKLFF
abundance: .; v_gene: TRBV4-2; j_gene: TRBJ2-5; d_gene: .; CDR3nt: TGTGCCAGCAGCCAAGATGTCAGGGTACAAGAGACCCAGTACTTC; CDR3aa: CASSQDVRVQETQYF
abundance: .; v_gene: TRBV2; j_gene: TRBJ1-6; d_gene: .; CDR3nt: TGTGCCAGCCGTGGGGCCCGTAATTCACCCCTCCACTTT; CDR3aa: CASRGARNSPLHF
abundance: .; v_gene: TRBV4-2; j_gene: TRBJ2-2; d_gene: TRBD2; CDR3nt: TGTGCCAGCAGTCCTAGCGGGGGGAACACCGGGGAGCTGTTTTTT; CDR3aa: CASSPSGGNTGELFF
abundance: .; v_gene: TRBV2; j_gene: TRBJ1-4; d_gene: TRBD1; CDR3nt: TGTGCCAGCGGCCAGACAGGGCGTAATGAAAAACTGTTTTTT; CDR3aa: CASGQTGRNEKLFF
abundance: .; v_gene: TRBV6-6; j_gene: TRBJ2-1; d_gene: .; CDR3nt: TGTGCCAGCAGTTACGCCCCCGGCGGGGTAAGTGAGCAGTTCTTC; CDR3aa: CASSYAPGGVSEQFF
abundance: .; v_gene: TRBV5-6; j_gene: TRBJ2-1; d_gene: .; CDR3nt: TGTGCCAGCAGCTTATATTTCAGCTCCTACAATGAGCAGTTCTTC; CDR3aa: CASSLYFSSYNEQFF
abundance: .; v_gene: TRBV5-1; j_gene: TRBJ2-5; d_gene: TRBD1; CDR3nt: TGCGCCAGCAGCATGAGCCCCGGGACAGGGCTAGAGACCCAGTACTTC; CDR3aa: CASSMSPGTGLETQYF
abundance: once; v_gene: TRBV11-2; j_gene: TRBJ1-2; d_gene: .; CDR3nt: TGTGCCAGCAGCTTAGGGGCAGGGACTAACTATGGCTACACCTTC; CDR3aa: CASSLGAGTNYGYTF
abundance: .; v_gene: TRBV20-1; j_gene: TRBJ2-2; d_gene: TRBD2; CDR3nt: TGCAGTGCTAGTCGGCTAGCGGGGGGCACGAACACCGGGGAGCTGTTTTTT; CDR3aa: CSASRLAGGTNTGELFF
abundance: .; v_gene: TRBV4-1; j_gene: TRBJ1-1; d_gene: .; CDR3nt: TGCGCCAGCAGCCAGGGGACTGGAGAAGACACTGAAGCTTTCTTT; CDR3aa: CASSQGTGEDTEAFF
abundance: .; v_gene: TRBV6-2/TRBV6-3; j_gene: TRBJ2-3; d_gene: .; CDR3nt: TGTGCCAGCAGCAGACAAACCCCTAGCACAGATACGCAGTATTTT; CDR3aa: CASSRQTPSTDTQYF
abundance: few; v_gene: TRBV2; j_gene: TRBJ1-6; d_gene: TRBD1; CDR3nt: TGTGCCAGCAGTGGCTCAAGGGGGCTTGTTTACTATAATTCACCCCTCCACTTT; CDR3aa: CASSGSRGLVYYNSPLHF
abundance: .; v_gene: TRBV5-6; j_gene: TRBJ2-3; d_gene: .; CDR3nt: TGTGCCAGCACGGACAGTCCCACAGATACGCAGTATTTT; CDR3aa: CASTDSPTDTQYF
abundance: once; v_gene: TRBV6-4; j_gene: TRBJ2-1; d_gene: .; CDR3nt: TGTGCCAGCAGTGCGGGGAACAATGAGCAGTTCTTC; CDR3aa: CASSAGNNEQFF
abundance: .; v_gene: TRBV27; j_gene: TRBJ1-1; d_gene: TRBD1; CDR3nt: TGTGCCAGCGGGACAGGGGGCGTCACTGAAGCTTTCTTT; CDR3aa: CASGTGGVTEAFF
abundance: .; v_gene: TRBV5-5; j_gene: TRBJ2-3; d_gene: .; CDR3nt: TGTGCCAGCAGCTTATATGCTATCACAGATACGCAGTATTTT; CDR3aa: CASSLYAITDTQYF
abundance: .; v_gene: TRBV6-5; j_gene: TRBJ1-2; d_gene: TRBD1; CDR3nt: TGTGCCAGCAGTTCAGGGGGGAAGGCAGGGCACTATGGCTACACCTTC; CDR3aa: CASSSGGKAGHYGYTF
abundance: .; v_gene: TRBV19; j_gene: TRBJ1-1; d_gene: TRBD1; CDR3nt: TGTGCCAGTAGGATGGACAGGGGAGGTGCAGCTTTCTTT; CDR3aa: CASRMDRGGAAFF
abundance: .; v_gene: TRBV20-1; j_gene: TRBJ1-2; d_gene: .; CDR3nt: TGCAGTGCTAGTGTGGGGGCGCGGTTTGGCTACACCTTC; CDR3aa: CSASVGARFGYTF
abundance: .; v_gene: TRBV6-5; j_gene: TRBJ2-7; d_gene: .; CDR3nt: TGTGCCAGCAGCCGACCAAGGCAGGCCTTCTACGAGCAGTACTTC; CDR3aa: CASSRPRQAFYEQYF